This T cell receptor beta chain was profiled in a study of shared clonotypes between healthy human individuals. Positive CCR7 selection of CD45RO-negative cells yielded the naive CD8 cells, and terminally differentiated effector memory CD45RA+ cells were excluded. Sequencing was performed with immunoSEQ multiplex PCR; in TCRdb, only in-frame clones are kept and a portion is missing. The sample consists of under 2,000,000 clones, approximately 94% of them appearing once. The CDR3 is 14 amino acids. Trimming shortened V by 3 bases and J by 3 bases, and 12 bases separated the two germline ends. Germline assignment: CDR1 MNHNS and CDR2 SASEGT.

The V call is TRBV6-1, the J call TRBJ2-7; possibly TRBD1 for D (5 bases). This receptor was obtained from a man between 18 and 35 years old in good health. The specimen was naive CD8+ T cells sorted from blood. In nucleotides, the CDR3 is TGTGCCAGCAGTGACCTACAGGAAAACTACGAGCAGTACTTC. Translated, it gives CASSDLQENYEQYF.